The 9 T cell receptor beta chains in this list originate from one sample, sequenced in a study of shared clonotypes between healthy human individuals. TCRdb keeps only in-frame clones here, not all; method: immunoSEQ multiplex PCR. Among around 700,000 clones listed, less than 80% were seen once. Sequencing was carried out using memory CD4+ T cells sorted from blood. Subset indicated: CD45RA-negative fraction. These receptor sequences come from a woman younger than 45 in good health.

The V and J genes are TRBV29-1 and TRBJ2-3; D is ambiguous. Germline V gene sequence: CDR1 SQVTM, CDR2 ANQGSEA. V was shortened by 7 bases and J by 2 bases, with 10 bases between the two germline ends. This CDR3 is 12 amino acids long. This CDR3 reads CSARHVTDTQYF. CDR3 nucleotides: TGCAGCGCTAGACACGTCACAGATACGCAGTATTTT.

The CDR3 loop reads CASSLSGASTDTQYF. The CDR3 bases are TGCGCCAGCAGCCTTAGCGGGGCCAGCACAGATACGCAGTATTTT. The genes are TRBV5-1 and TRBJ2-3; 8 bases map to TRBD2. Germline lookup yields CDR1 SGHRS and CDR2 YFSETQ. The CDR3 loop spans 15 amino acids. The V segment lost 4 bases and the J segment 0 bases; nucleotides outside the gene matches: 4.

The gene calls are TRBV28 and TRBJ2-5, with D unclear. The V end was cut by 5 bases, the J end by 3 bases, with 7 bases between. Germline V gene lookup returns CDR1 MDHEN and CDR2 SYDVKM. The CDR3 length is 12 residues. The CDR3 nucleotides are TGTGCCAGCAGTCACCGCAAAGAGACCCAGTACTTC. This encodes CASSHRKETQYF.

Comments on this clone: A junction boundary mismatches the germline segment, possibly from a read error. The rearrangement links TRBV29-1 to TRBJ2-1; D is undetermined. Per germline, CDR1 SQVTM and CDR2 ANQGSEA. This CDR3 comprises 13 residues. The CDR3 protein is CSVGDGGVSEQFF. DNA for the CDR3: TGCAGTGTTGGAGACGGTGGGGTCAGTGAGCAGTTCTTC.

The sample holds one count of this clone. CDR3 sequence reads: CASTLRSGLRSYEQYF. The DNA of the CDR3 is TGTGCCAGCACCCTCAGGTCGGGACTCCGCTCCTACGAGCAGTACTTC. The gene calls are TRBV28 and TRBJ2-7; D perhaps matches TRBD2 (6 bases). Germline CDR1 reads MDHEN; CDR2 reads SYDVKM. Trimming cost V 7 bases and J 0 bases, with 19 bases left between them. CDR3 size: 16 residues.

The rearrangement joins TRBV11-3 to TRBJ2-5, with no clear D. The CDR3 is made up of 13 amino acids. V was trimmed by 4 bases and J by 5 bases, leaving 11 bases between them. Germline V gives CDR1 SGHNT, CDR2 YENEEA. In DNA form, the CDR3 reads TGTGCCAGCAGCTCTCGGTGGGGTGAGACCCAGTACTTC. Its protein product is CASSSRWGETQYF.

The chain links TRBV7-9 to TRBJ2-2; TRBD2 matches at 7 bases. The germline V gene encodes CDR1 SEHNR and CDR2 FQNEAQ (reference sequence). V lost 7 bases to trimming and J lost 3 bases; unmatched junction nucleotides: 11. This CDR3 region has 16 residues. The CDR3 nucleotides read TGTGCCAGCAAGCCGAAAGGACTAGGCGACACCGGGGAGCTGTTTTTT. It encodes CASKPKGLGDTGELFF.

This clone occurred many times. The chain couples TRBV25-1 to TRBJ1-1; D might be TRBD1 (5 bases). The germline V and J ends were trimmed by 0 bases and 3 bases, with 14 bases remaining between them. The V gene's germline CDR1 is MGHDK and CDR2 SYGVNS. The CDR3 is 16 amino acids. CDR3 region: CASSEYMSGTHTEAFF. CDR3 coding DNA: TGTGCCAGCAGTGAATATATGTCGGGGACTCACACTGAAGCTTTCTTT. The full variable domain, rest sourced from reference TRBV25-1 and TRBJ1-1, is EADIYQTPRYLVIGTGKKITLECSQTMGHDKMYWYQQDPGMELHLIHYSYGVNSTEKGDLSSESTVSRIRTEHFPLTLESARPSHTSQYLCASSEYMSGTHTEAFFGQGTRLTVV.

The rearrangement links TRBV6-6 to TRBJ2-6; weak D call: TRBD1 (6 bases). Germline V gene data show CDR1 as MNHNY and CDR2 as SVGAGI (reference sequence). The CDR3 spans 16 residues. V lost 6 bases, J lost 2 bases, and 14 bases lay in between. CDR3 amino acids: CASRRAGEPGANVLTF. The CDR3 region has the DNA TGTGCCAGCAGGAGAGCAGGGGAACCTGGGGCCAACGTCCTGACTTTC.